The 27 T cell receptor beta chains reported below all come from one sample, sequenced in a study of T cells in Graves' hyperthyroidism and ophthalmopathy. Researchers took RNA transcripts and amplified the TCR beta CDR3 regions from them. Carried out on the TCR CDR3, a first-round RT-PCR used the HTBI primer set. Using its own MiXCR run on the multiplex PCR reads, TCRdb lists one record per CDR3 protein. In the table there are about 540,000 distinct CDR3 sequences, 46% of which are singletons. Material for sequencing was peripheral blood or thyroid tissue (not recorded which). Source of these receptors: a woman aged 18-35 years with Graves' hyperthyroidism.

Note on this clonotype: Since no conserved phenylalanine or tryptophan closes the CDR3, a read error is the likely cause. No DNA is shown, since the ends of the CDR3 on it are uncertain; the CDR3 is the one TCRdb lists. The V and J genes are TRBV20-1 and TRBJ2-7; the table names TRBD2, a call not compared with the DNA. Germline-derived CDR1 and CDR2 are DFQATT and SNEGSKA (reference sequence). Both ends counted, the CDR3 spans 13 residues. CDR3 residues: CSARWLAGSVSDL.

This clonotype came up a few times. V gene TRBV7-9 combines with J gene TRBJ1-2; 9 positions agree with TRBD1. Trimming cost V 5 bases and J 1 base; bases outside gene matches: 11. Germline assignment: CDR1 SEHNR and CDR2 FQNEAQ (reference sequence). This CDR3 has 17 amino acids. Here the CDR3 reads CASSPRDRVSGNYGYTF. DNA of the CDR3: TGTGCCAGCAGCCCACGGGACAGGGTTTCCGGTAACTATGGCTACACCTTC.

This chain joins TRBV19 and TRBJ1-5; 8 positions match TRBD1. Germline values: CDR1 LNHDA, CDR2 SQIVND (reference sequence). This CDR3 comprises 13 residues. Trimming took 11 bases from V and 7 from J; bases not matched to a gene: 10. This CDR3 reads CAWTTGAGQPQHF. The CDR3, as DNA: TGTGCCTGGACGACAGGGGCAGGGCAGCCCCAGCATTTT.

This clonotype was counted a few times. The chain links TRBV2 to TRBJ2-7; 8 nucleotides agree with TRBD1. The CDR3 loop spans 16 amino acids. Germline values: CDR1 SNHLY, CDR2 FYNNEI. Germline trimming cut 1 base from V and 3 bases from J; bases unmatched to any gene: 8. CDR3 amino acids: CASSEGQGAFHYEQYF. The CDR3 DNA reads as TGTGCCAGCAGTGAAGGGCAGGGGGCGTTCCACTACGAGCAGTACTTC.

This clonotype was seen repeatedly, ten times or more. The chain couples TRBV10-3 to TRBJ1-6, with 8 bases matching TRBD1. Trimming cost V 2 bases and J 7 bases; bases outside gene matches: 4. Per the germline V gene, CDR1 is ENHRY and CDR2 is SYGVKD. This CDR3 has 15 amino acids. In DNA, the CDR3 is TGTGCCATCAGTGAGGCGACAGGGGTGAATTCACCCCTCCACTTT. Translated: CAISEATGVNSPLHF.

There are many counts of this clonotype. The chain joins TRBV7-9 to TRBJ1-1; D uncertain. Per the germline V gene, CDR1 is SEHNR and CDR2 is FQNEAQ (reference sequence). Trimming cost V 6 bases and J 1 base, with 9 bases left between them. The CDR3 has 13 residues. The CDR3 DNA is TGTGCCAGCAGAAGCAGGCCGAACACTGAAGCTTTCTTT. This encodes CASRSRPNTEAFF. The whole variable domain, filled in from reference TRBV7-9 and TRBJ1-1, reads DTGVSQNPRHKITKRGQNVTFRCDPISEHNRLYWYRQTLGQGPEFLTYFQNEAQLEKSRLLSDRFSAERPKGSFSTLEIQRTEQGDSAMYLCASRSRPNTEAFFGQGTRLTVV.

This clonotype was picked up a small number of times. This chain uses TRBV2 with TRBJ1-5, with 9 bases identical to TRBD1. Germline trimming cut 6 bases from V and 4 bases from J; bases unmatched to any gene: 10. The CDR3 has 16 amino acids. Germline CDR1 reads SNHLY; CDR2 reads FYNNEI. CDR3 sequence (DNA): TGTGCCAGCAGAACAACCACAGGGGGCCTAAATCAGCCCCAGCATTTT. Amino acids: CASRTTTGGLNQPQHF.

This clonotype was observed a handful of times. V is TRBV2 and J is TRBJ2-5; 9 bases agree with TRBD2. The V gene end was trimmed by 0 bases and the J gene end by 5 bases; junction bases not matched to a gene: 10. Germline V gives CDR1 SNHLY, CDR2 FYNNEI. This CDR3 has 17 residues. The CDR3: CASSEALAGRLLETQYF. The CDR3 DNA reads as TGTGCCAGCAGTGAAGCGCTAGCGGGAAGGTTGTTGGAGACCCAGTACTTC.

Regarding this clonotype: The junction departs from the called germline gene at one end, perhaps through a read error. V and J are TRBV12-3 or TRBV12-4 and TRBJ1-4; 9 positions match TRBD1. This CDR3 region has 15 residues. The CDR3 spells CAISESGTGNEKLFF. The CDR3 bases are TGTGCCATCAGTGAGTCCGGGACAGGGAACGAAAAACTGTTTTTT.

Comments on this clonotype: A much larger clone is a single base away; this may be a read error. The gene calls are TRBV5-4 and TRBJ2-5; 11 positions agree with TRBD2. This CDR3 comprises 13 residues. Germline V gene sequence: CDR1 SGHNT, CDR2 YYREEE (reference sequence). The CDR3 DNA is TGTGCCAGCAGCTCACTAGCGGGAGAGATCCAGTACTTC. Its translation: CASSSLAGEIQYF.

The J gene is TRBJ1-1, the V gene TRBV7-2; D is unresolved. Germline CDR1 SGHTA, CDR2 FQGNSA. This CDR3 spans 11 amino acids. Trimming shortened V by 5 bases and J by 10 bases, and 11 bases separated the two germline ends. The CDR3 protein is CASSPSEGAFF. The CDR3 DNA follows: TGTGCCAGCAGCCCTTCGGAGGGAGCTTTCTTT.

This clonotype was observed a handful of times. The V gene is TRBV20-1, the J gene TRBJ2-7; TRBD1 agrees at 8 bases. The V segment lost 6 bases and the J segment 0 bases; nucleotides outside the gene matches: 10. There are 15 residues in the CDR3. Germline V gene sequence: CDR1 DFQATT, CDR2 SNEGSKA (reference sequence). The CDR3 bases are TGCAGTGCCCTCCGACAGGGGAGAAGCTCCTACGAGCAGTACTTC. This encodes CSALRQGRSSYEQYF.

This chain links TRBV2 with TRBJ2-6, with a weak D call TRBD2 (6 bases). The germline V gene encodes CDR1 SNHLY and CDR2 FYNNEI. This CDR3 has 14 residues. V shed 11 bases and J shed 2 bases, with 13 bases lying between them. The chain's CDR3 is CACGGSTGANVLTF. The CDR3 coding sequence is TGTGCCTGCGGAGGGAGCACTGGGGCCAACGTCCTGACTTTC.

This sequence joins TRBV12-3 or TRBV12-4 and TRBJ1-2; 10 bases line up with TRBD1. This CDR3 is 14 amino acids long. V lost 6 bases, J lost 6 bases, and 7 bases stayed unmatched. DNA of the CDR3: TGTGCCAGCAGGCCGGGACAGGGGAAGGATGGCTACACCTTC. Protein sequence: CASRPGQGKDGYTF.

This clonotype was observed a handful of times. The gene calls are TRBV7-9 and TRBJ1-1, with D possibly TRBD1 on 5 matching bases. CDR3 length equals 15 residues. V lost 2 bases to trimming and J lost 4 bases, with 14 bases between them. Germline loops: CDR1 SEHNR, CDR2 FQNEAQ (reference sequence). The CDR3 sequence: CASSLSSRGSTEAFF. The CDR3 bases are TGTGCCAGCAGCTTATCTTCGAGGGGTAGCACTGAAGCTTTCTTT.

The chain has TRBV10-3 and TRBJ2-6; no clear D. Per the germline V gene, CDR1 is ENHRY and CDR2 is SYGVKD. This CDR3 has 15 amino acids. V was clipped by 4 bases and J by 0 bases, with 7 bases between them. DNA for the CDR3: TGTGCCATCAGTGGCCAGAGCTCTGGGGCCAACGTCCTGACTTTC. Translation gives CAISGQSSGANVLTF.

This clonotype showed up just a few times. The chain has TRBV2 and TRBJ1-5; D not resolved. The CDR3 covers 14 residues. The ends were cut back, 5 bases at V and 6 bases at J, with 14 bases in the middle. CDR1 and CDR2 (germline): SNHLY, FYNNEI. The CDR3 region has the DNA TGTGCCAGCAGTTTGGAGGGATTCGGTCAGCCCCAGCATTTT. Amino acids: CASSLEGFGQPQHF.

The chain is built from TRBV7-6 and TRBJ2-7; D might be TRBD1 or TRBD2, each matching 5 bases. Germline V lookup: CDR1 SGHVS, CDR2 FNYEAQ. The CDR3 contains 16 residues. V was pared by 5 bases and J by 4 bases, with 21 bases between. The CDR3 here is CASSLLGTEAAYEQYF. The CDR3 DNA sequence: TGTGCCAGCAGCCTCCTCGGGACCGAAGCGGCTTACGAGCAGTACTTC.

This chain links TRBV10-3 with TRBJ1-2; D unresolved. The CDR3 spans 12 residues. Trimming took 10 bases from V and 2 from J, leaving 11 bases between them. CDR1 and CDR2 (germline): ENHRY, SYGVKD. The CDR3 loop is CASRGANYGYTF. CDR3 DNA: TGTGCCAGCAGAGGAGCGAACTATGGCTACACCTTC.

In this sample, this clonotype turned up many times. This chain links TRBV10-3 with TRBJ1-2, with 8 bases identical to TRBD1. Germline lookup yields CDR1 ENHRY and CDR2 SYGVKD. This CDR3 is built from 15 residues. V lost 2 bases to trimming and J lost 4 bases; unmatched junction nucleotides: 6. CDR3 bases: TGTGCCATCAGTGAGCGGGACAGGCCGTTCTATGGCTACACCTTC. It specifies CAISERDRPFYGYTF.

This clonotype was seen once. V and J are TRBV11-1 and TRBJ2-3; D may be TRBD2 (5 bases). CDR1 is SGHAT, CDR2 FQDESV, per germline (reference sequence). CDR3 length equals 13 residues. V lost 6 bases to trimming and J lost 6 bases, with 13 bases between them. CDR3 residues: CASSSRGVDTQYF. CDR3 nucleotides: TGTGCCAGCAGTTCTCGGGGAGTGGATACGCAGTATTTT.

The J gene is TRBJ2-6, the V gene TRBV7-6, with TRBD2 matching 10 bases. Germline assignment: CDR1 SGHVS and CDR2 FNYEAQ. V was pared by 5 bases and J by 1 base, with 8 bases of the junction left unmatched. This CDR3 comprises 18 residues. The CDR3: CASSRKSSGRSGANVLTF. DNA for the CDR3: TGTGCCAGCAGCCGGAAGAGTAGCGGGAGGTCTGGGGCCAACGTCCTGACTTTC. Full variable domain (missing parts from reference TRBV7-6 and TRBJ2-6): GAGVSQSPRYKVTKRGQDVALRCDPISGHVSLYWYRQALGQGPEFLTYFNYEAQQDKSGLPNDRFSAERPEGSISTLTIQRTEQRDSAMYRCASSRKSSGRSGANVLTFGAGSRLTVL.

This clonotype has ten or more counts. The chain uses TRBV2 and TRBJ1-1; D may be TRBD1 (5 bases). Germline V gene data show CDR1 as SNHLY and CDR2 as FYNNEI. V gave up 4 bases and J gave up 11 bases, with 14 bases separating them. The CDR3 runs 12 residues. CDR3 residues: CASSGGVYVAFF. The DNA for the CDR3 is TGTGCCAGCAGTGGAGGGGTATACGTCGCTTTCTTT.

This clonotype occurred a few times. The chain recombines TRBV2 with TRBJ1-5; TRBD1 matches 7 bases. The length of the CDR3 is 16 residues. V dropped 7 bases and J dropped 0; count of bases not matched to a gene: 9. Germline V gene lookup returns CDR1 SNHLY and CDR2 FYNNEI. The CDR3 DNA reads TGTGCCAGCAAGAGGACAGGTCGTAATAGCAATCAGCCCCAGCATTTT. Its translation is CASKRTGRNSNQPQHF.

The chain links TRBV5-1 to TRBJ2-2; D is possibly TRBD2 (5 bases). This CDR3 comprises 14 residues. Trimming took off 2 bases at V and 5 bases at J, with 10 bases between the two ends. Germline CDR1 SGHRS, CDR2 YFSETQ. CDR3 amino acids: CASSFEPGTGELFF. Written as DNA, the CDR3 is TGCGCCAGCAGCTTCGAACCGGGGACCGGGGAGCTGTTTTTT.

This clonotype was counted between two and nine times. The J gene is TRBJ1-2, the V gene TRBV12-3 or TRBV12-4; D uncertain. The V gene lost 1 base and the J gene lost 10 bases, with 10 bases spanning the gap. This CDR3 has 12 amino acids. The CDR3 coding sequence is TGTGCCAGCAGTTTAGTCATTGGGCTCTACACCTTC. Translated, it gives CASSLVIGLYTF.

V is TRBV2 and J is TRBJ2-7, with 11 bases identical to TRBD2. The CDR3 length is 14 residues. CDR1 and CDR2 from the germline V gene are SNHLY and FYNNEI. V trimming: 6 bases; J trimming: 7 bases; junction bases outside the gene matches: 8. The CDR3 loop is CASRVLAGGGEQYF. CDR3 sequence (DNA): TGTGCCAGCAGGGTCCTAGCGGGAGGAGGGGAGCAGTACTTC.